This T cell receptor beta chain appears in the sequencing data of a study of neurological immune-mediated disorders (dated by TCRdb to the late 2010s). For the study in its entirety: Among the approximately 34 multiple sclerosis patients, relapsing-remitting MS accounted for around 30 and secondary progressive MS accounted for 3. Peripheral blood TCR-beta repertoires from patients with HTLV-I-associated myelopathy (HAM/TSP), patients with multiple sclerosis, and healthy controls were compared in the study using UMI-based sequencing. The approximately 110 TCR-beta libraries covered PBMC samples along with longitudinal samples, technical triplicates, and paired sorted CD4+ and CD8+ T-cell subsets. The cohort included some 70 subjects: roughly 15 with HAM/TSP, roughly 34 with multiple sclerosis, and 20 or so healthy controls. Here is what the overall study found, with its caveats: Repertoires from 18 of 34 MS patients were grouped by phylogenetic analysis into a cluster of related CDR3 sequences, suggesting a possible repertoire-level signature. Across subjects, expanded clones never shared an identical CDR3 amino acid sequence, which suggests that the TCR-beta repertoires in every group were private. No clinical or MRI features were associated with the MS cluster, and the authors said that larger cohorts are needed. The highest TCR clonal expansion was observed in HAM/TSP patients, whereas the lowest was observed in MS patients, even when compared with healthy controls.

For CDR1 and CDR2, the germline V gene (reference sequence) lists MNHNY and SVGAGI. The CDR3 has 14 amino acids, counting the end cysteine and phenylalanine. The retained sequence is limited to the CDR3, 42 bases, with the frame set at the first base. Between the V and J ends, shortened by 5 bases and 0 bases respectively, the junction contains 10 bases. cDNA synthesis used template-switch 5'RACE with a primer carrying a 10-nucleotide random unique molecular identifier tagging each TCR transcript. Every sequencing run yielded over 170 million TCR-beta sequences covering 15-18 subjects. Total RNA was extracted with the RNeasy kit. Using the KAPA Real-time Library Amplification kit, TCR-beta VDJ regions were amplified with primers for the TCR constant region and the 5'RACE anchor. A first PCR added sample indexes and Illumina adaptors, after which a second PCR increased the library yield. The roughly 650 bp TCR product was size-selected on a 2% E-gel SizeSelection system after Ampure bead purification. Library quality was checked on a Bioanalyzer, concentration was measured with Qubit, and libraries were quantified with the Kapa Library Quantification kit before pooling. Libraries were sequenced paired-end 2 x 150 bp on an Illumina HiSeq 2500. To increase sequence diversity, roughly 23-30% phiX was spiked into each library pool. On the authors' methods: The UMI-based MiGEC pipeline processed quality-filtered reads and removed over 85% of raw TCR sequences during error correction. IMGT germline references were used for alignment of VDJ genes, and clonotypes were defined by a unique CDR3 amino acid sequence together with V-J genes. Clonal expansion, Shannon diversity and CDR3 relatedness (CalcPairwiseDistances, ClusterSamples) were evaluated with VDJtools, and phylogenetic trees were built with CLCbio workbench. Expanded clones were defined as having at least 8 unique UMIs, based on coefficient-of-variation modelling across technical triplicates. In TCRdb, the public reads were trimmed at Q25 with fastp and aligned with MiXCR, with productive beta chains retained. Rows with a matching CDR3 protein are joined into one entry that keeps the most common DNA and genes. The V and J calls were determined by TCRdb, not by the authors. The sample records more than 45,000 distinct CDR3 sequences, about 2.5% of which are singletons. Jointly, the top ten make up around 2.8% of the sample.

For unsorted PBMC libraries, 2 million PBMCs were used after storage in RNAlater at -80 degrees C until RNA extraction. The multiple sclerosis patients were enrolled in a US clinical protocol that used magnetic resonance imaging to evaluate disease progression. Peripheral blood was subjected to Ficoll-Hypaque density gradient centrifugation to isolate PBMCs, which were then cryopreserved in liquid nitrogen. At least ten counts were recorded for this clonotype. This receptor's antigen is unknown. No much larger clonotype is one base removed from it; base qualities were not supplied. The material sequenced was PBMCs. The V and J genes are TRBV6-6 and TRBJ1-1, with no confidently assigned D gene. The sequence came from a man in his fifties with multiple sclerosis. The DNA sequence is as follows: TGTGCCAGCAGTGAGGGATTCATGAACACTGAAGCTTTCTTT. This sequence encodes CASSEGFMNTEAFF.